This record concerns one T cell receptor beta chain sequence. The ends were cut back, 0 bases at V and 1 base at J, with 9 bases in the middle. Germline lookup yields CDR1 SGHVS and CDR2 FQNEAQ. There are 15 residues in the CDR3. This sample is part of a study of control samples from healthy donors and cancer patients. TCRdb's table, derived via immunoSEQ multiplex PCR, lists solely in-frame clones and lacks some. The table has 150,000 to 200,000 clones, 90% to 95% seen once; the top ten hold approximately 1.6%. The sequenced sample consisted of blood. The sequence derives from a woman in her twenties or thirties in good health. The rearrangement uses TRBV7-8 and TRBJ1-1; D uncertain. The CDR3 loop is CASSLALVGNTEAFF. DNA for the CDR3: TGTGCCAGCAGCTTAGCGCTAGTGGGGAACACTGAAGCTTTCTTT.